This T cell receptor (beta chain) stems from a study of identifying expanded T cells in peripheral blood. Findings and limits, study-wide: Roughly two-week clone count variance significantly increased as total template count grew.

The repertoire was sequenced with immunoSEQ multiplex PCR; TCRdb's copy has only in-frame clones and lacks some. In the table there are 83,000 or so clones, about 90% of which are singletons. The germline V gene has CDR1 LGHNA and CDR2 YNFKEQ. V was clipped by 3 bases and J by 1 base, with 14 bases between them. CDR3 size: 16 residues. About this clone itself: The antigen is undetermined.

The V call is TRBV4-2, the J call TRBJ2-3; D is perhaps TRBD1 or TRBD2 (6 bases each). This clonotype was obtained from a person aged 18-70 years in good health. Source material: blood. The CDR3 protein is CASSQARGEGTDTQYF. CDR3 DNA sequence: TGTGCCAGCAGCCAGGCTAGGGGGGAAGGCACAGATACGCAGTATTTT.